The entry below gives a single TCR beta chain sequence along with its context. Its antigen target is currently unknown. Per-base qualities were not stored, and no clone one base away is much larger. The cohort comprised hundreds of healthy bone marrow donors. Cohort members were all nominally healthy when sampled, although unrecorded immune exposures were likely present. CMV serostatus was recorded as positive for about 310 and negative for about 50% of the roughly 670 cohort members, whereas no CMV serostatus was recorded for the donor in question. Every donor gave a peripheral blood sample, and the peripheral blood mononuclear cells from that sample were used for TCR beta sequencing. Genomic DNA was extracted from the blood cell samples with the Qiagen DNeasy Blood Extraction Kit. Library preparation used the immunoSEQ multiplex PCR assay. For the multiplex PCR, a mixture combining 60 forward primers for TCR Vbeta segments and 13 reverse primers for TCR Jbeta segments was used. Amplification of the CDR3 region of rearranged TCR beta genes was performed with a multiplex PCR assay on genomic DNA. The amplified TCR beta libraries were sequenced on the Illumina HiSeq System as 87-base-pair reads. Per the original workflow: In a later analysis, roughly 80 million unique TCR beta chains were counted across the 690 or so repertoires, and approximately 11 million of these chains were shared by at least two donors. A nearest-neighbor algorithm error-corrected the raw reads and collapsed the reads into unique sequences, merging closely related sequences to remove PCR and sequencing errors. To assign V, D and J gene segments, CDR3 sequences were aligned to IMGT reference sequences. For a sequence to be retained, a match of at least six nucleotides to both a V gene segment and a J gene segment was required. A rearrangement was called productive if the CDR3 had no stop codons and remained in frame with V and J, and every other rearrangement was called non-productive. Following IMGT convention, CDR3 was defined as the stretch from the second conserved V-encoded cysteine to the conserved J-encoded phenylalanine. The earlier analysis of fewer than 700 of the donors excluded sequences that lacked an unambiguous match to a single V gene segment. An earlier analysis of fewer than 650 of the donors classified V segments as functional when productive rearrangements were above 56.7% and as segregating when the standard deviation between donors was above 5%. A statistical classification framework was built to diagnose cytomegalovirus status from the catalog of TCR beta chain sequences. A later analysis assigned V and J genes by comparing TCR nucleotide sequences with IMGT/GENE-DB human TR gene sequences. Using the TCRdist pipeline, a later analysis assigned CDR3 sequences along with most-parsimonious VDJ recombination scenarios. In a later analysis, each TCR beta chain was defined by its CDR3 amino acid sequence together with its V-gene family, and reads lacking a unique V-gene family were excluded. A later analysis removed several hundred highly shared, low-generation-probability nucleotide sequences to deal with suspected cross-contamination and a sequencing artifact. In a later analysis, a clonal expansion index was calculated for each public chain from normalized within-repertoire ranks of inferred template counts. Generation probabilities in a later analysis came from a VDJ recombination model fitted to out-of-frame rearrangements, and those results were checked against IGoR. In a later analysis, hypergeometric tests were used to score TCR-TCR, TCR-HLA and TCR-CMV co-occurrence, with a repertoire-size bias correction applied to TCR pairs. False discovery rates were estimated in a later analysis by permuting HLA or CMV assignments 20 times. A later analysis grouped co-occurring TCRs with DBSCAN, adding TCRdist sequence similarity when clustering within HLA-allele-positive subsets. For co-occurrence clustering, repertoires with fewer than 30,000 or more than 120,000 public chains were excluded, along with a handful of repertoires with anomalous nucleotide sharing. In its TCRdb copy, this immuneACCESS table keeps in-frame sequences only and misses some clones. Where compared with another copy, unresolved V genes explain less than half of these, and the others have no known cause. Clone size and V and J calls were adopted from that table, with D and trimming inferred from the DNA. The table for this sample lists about 140,000 clones; approximately 60% of them were counted only once. The ten largest clones add up to 1.5% to 2% of the sample.

The record originates from a study of cytomegalovirus exposure and HLA in healthy donors (dated by TCRdb to 2016 to 2017). The study in broad terms: An earlier analysis of some 600 of the donors reported 276 Gb of sequence data and 117 million unique TCR beta sequences obtained from around 180 million T cells. An early release covering roughly 580 HLA-typed donors comprised about 300 gigabases of sequencing data and roughly 86 million unique TCR sequences. Of the roughly 400 genotyped donors, about 80% fell in the genetic ancestry cluster associated with self-reported Caucasian donors. The study was designed to test whether signatures of past pathogen exposure could be identified by cataloging public T cell receptors. The study used immunosequencing to profile the T cell repertoires of approximately 630 subjects and linked those repertoires to cytomegalovirus serostatus. In addition to the first cohort of approximately 670 subjects, a separate validation cohort of 120 different subjects was used. High-throughput TCR immunosequencing, statistical association of individual TCRs with disease status, and machine learning were combined to predict cytomegalovirus infection status. In a later analysis, previously published TCR beta repertoires from several hundred donors were re-analyzed and high-resolution HLA genotyping was added so that TCR occurrence patterns could be studied. Rather than using new phenotypic data, the later analysis identified candidate immune exposures from TCR beta sequences and from how often those sequences occurred across donors. In an earlier analysis of 500 to 650 of the donors, high-throughput TCR beta sequencing was used to judge whether each TCR beta V gene segment behaved as functional or pseudogenic. Donor age, sex, ethnicity and CMV serostatus were collected together with the repertoire data. Genome-wide SNP genotypes for about 65% of the roughly 700 donors were used in a later genetic analysis, which treated that subset as a discovery cohort. Every discovery cohort repertoire had been produced on one sequencing platform. HLA typing included class I and class II loci at four-digit resolution. Typing coverage varied by locus: roughly 629-630 donors for A, B, C, DRB1 and DQB1; approximately 560 for DQA1; nearly 610 for DPA1; roughly 470 for DPB1. Because of strong linkage in the cohort, roughly five DR-DQ haplotypes were treated as single units for association and clustering. On average, over 200,000 unique TCR beta nucleotide sequences were sequenced per donor among roughly 430 genotyped donors of the cohort, with 15% to 20% of those sequences being non-productive. The research as a whole found: At a false discovery rate of 0.05, a later analysis linked 15,000 to 20,000 TCR beta sequences to specific HLA alleles. The presence/absence analyses assumed that sequencing depth was roughly uniform across donors, and that assumption may not be true. The earlier analysis of approximately 590 of the donors excluded roughly 16 rarely observed V segments, including chromosome 9 orphons, because counts were too low. An association between a missense DCLRE1C variant and V-gene and J-gene trimming of TCR beta chains was found in a later genetic analysis and replicated in an independent cohort. The cohort was sequenced for TCR beta chains only, and without alpha or paired-chain data the features that could be detected were limited. Several of the top co-occurrence clusters appeared to be linked to parvovirus B19, influenza, CMV and Epstein-Barr virus, according to a later analysis. Broadly in line with IMGT annotations, most TCR beta V segments showed up in productive rearrangements about 90% or about 30% of the time in an earlier analysis of approximately 640 of the donors. In a later analysis, most CMV-associated TCR beta chains were found to appear HLA-restricted, with HLA associations seemingly driven largely by CMV exposure. In a later analysis, HLA-associated TCR beta chains showed more clonal expansion and lower generation probabilities than non-associated chains that were equally common. A further reported finding was that TCR beta sequences accurately predicted the HLA-A and HLA-B alleles for most subjects in the first cohort. In a later analysis, TCR association rates were found to vary across HLA loci, with the most associated TCRs seen for DRB1 alleles and the fewest for HLA-C alleles. A group of highly shared sequence variants was considered likely to be a technical artifact of the sequencing pipeline. The authors suggested that the approach could potentially be generalized to other disease states and immunological phenotypes. Some IMGT-functional V segments, including TRBV6-2 and TRBV6-3, could not be distinguished by the 87-base-pair reads and were therefore excluded. A few of the identified cytomegalovirus-associated TCR beta chains were confirmed in vitro to be specific for cytomegalovirus antigens. Because HLA typing was missing for some donors at each locus, association tests included only the typed subset. Most TCR sequences were seen in very few donors, while some public TCRs were found in many individuals. The study listed 150 to 200 TCR beta chains as associated with cytomegalovirus. When HLA alleles, especially DR and DQ, strongly co-occurred, attributing TCR associations to individual alleles was difficult. CMV serostatus was the only immune exposure information available for the cohort. In a later genetic analysis, fewer N-insertions in productive TCRs were reported among donors in an Asian-associated ancestry cluster than the roughly 640-donor mean. Linkage disequilibrium might explain the correlated functional status among segregating V segments, but an unknown experimental factor could not be excluded. The classifier was reported to diagnose cytomegalovirus status with high specificity and sensitivity in both the original cohort and the validation cohort.

The CDR3, from cysteine to phenylalanine, totals 15 residues. The DNA shown is the 45-base CDR3, in frame from base 1. V lost 5 bases and J lost 0 bases; the stretch between them is 11 bases long. CDR1 and CDR2 (MDHEN, SYDVKM) derive from the germline V gene. The receptor chain draws on TRBV28 and TRBJ1-3, with no confident D gene call. The source is a human donor in good health. Specimen: PBMCs. CDR3 reads: CASSTGSSSGNTIYF. The DNA is TGTGCCAGCAGTACGGGGTCGAGCTCTGGAAACACCATATATTTT.